Each of the 4 T cell receptor beta chains below was sequenced from the same sample in a study of shared clonotypes between healthy human individuals. Assay used: immunoSEQ multiplex PCR; TCRdb lists only in-frame clones, some missing. The table has 2 million to 2.5 million clones, around 92% seen once. The sequencing sample was made of naive CD4+ T cells from PBMCs. Subset specified: CD45RA+ positively selected. These receptors were taken from a man aged 18-30 years in good health. Some clones in this sample may be carry-over from other donors' samples.

This clone has just one count. Other DNA sequences from this sample encode an identical CDR3 as well. The genes are TRBV18 and TRBJ1-2; D is unresolved. The CDR3 spans 16 residues. V was cut by 3 bases and J by 3 bases, with 17 bases left in between. Germline-derived CDR1 and CDR2 are KGHSH and LQKENI. The CDR3 here is CASSPPWPEPYYGYTF. The CDR3 DNA sequence: TGTGCCAGCTCACCCCCCTGGCCCGAGCCCTACTATGGCTACACCTTC.

V is TRBV9 and J is TRBJ2-2, with TRBD2 matching 11 bases. The CDR3 has 18 residues. Unmatched junction bases numbered 8, after V lost 0 bases and J lost 4 bases. CDR1 is SGDLS, CDR2 YYNGEE, per germline. The CDR3 nucleotides are TGTGCCAGCAGCGTAGCTACACTAGCGGGGGCGGGCACCGGGGAGCTGTTTTTT. Translation gives CASSVATLAGAGTGELFF.

The chain links TRBV11-2 to TRBJ2-2, with a weak D call TRBD2 (6 bases). V lost 5 bases and J 0 bases, leaving 10 bases between the germline ends. The CDR3 is 15 residues long. Germline CDR1 and CDR2: SGHAT and FQNNGV. CDR3 region: CASSRGITNTGELFF. CDR3 nucleotide sequence: TGTGCCAGCAGCCGGGGGATCACGAACACCGGGGAGCTGTTTTTT.

The chain is built from TRBV21-1 and TRBJ1-3. TRBV21-1 is a pseudogene segment. The CDR3 consists of 15 residues. The chain's CDR3 is CASSKKVSTGNTIYF. DNA for the CDR3: TGTGCCAGCAGCAAAAAGGTCAGCACAGGAAACACCATATATTTT.